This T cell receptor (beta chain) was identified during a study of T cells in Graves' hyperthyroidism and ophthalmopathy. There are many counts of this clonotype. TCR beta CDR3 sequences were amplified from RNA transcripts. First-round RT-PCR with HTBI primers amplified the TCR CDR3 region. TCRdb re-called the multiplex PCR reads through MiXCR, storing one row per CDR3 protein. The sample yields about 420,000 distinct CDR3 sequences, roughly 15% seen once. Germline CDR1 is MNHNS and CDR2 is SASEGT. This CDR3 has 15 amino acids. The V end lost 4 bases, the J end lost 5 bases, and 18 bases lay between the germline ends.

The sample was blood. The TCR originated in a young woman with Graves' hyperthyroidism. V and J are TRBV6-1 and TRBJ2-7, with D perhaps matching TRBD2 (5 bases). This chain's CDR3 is CASSGPSDSSDEQYF. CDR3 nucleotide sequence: TGTGCCAGCAGTGGCCCTTCGGACTCGAGCGACGAGCAGTACTTC.